This TCR beta chain was captured in a study of shared clonotypes between healthy human individuals. Study-wide results and caveats: Depth was large, yet rarefaction showed that sorted-subset sequencing was incomplete.

This CDR3 contains 15 residues. Germline-derived CDR1 and CDR2 are SGDLS and YYNGEE. Trimming cost V 4 bases and J 0 bases; bases outside gene matches: 6. As concerns this clone: The antigen is unknown.

Produced via immunoSEQ multiplex PCR; TCRdb's table is partial and in-frame only. The sample has millions of clones; over 90% are singletons. Material: naive CD4+ T cells from PBMCs. Subset described: CD45RA+ positively selected. The source is a man between 18 and 35 years old in good health. Some clones in this sample may be carry-over from other donors' samples. This rearrangement joins TRBV9 to TRBJ2-7; 8 bases agree with TRBD1. The CDR3 region is CASSRQGPSSYEQYF. In DNA form, the CDR3 reads TGTGCCAGCAGCAGACAGGGGCCTAGCTCCTACGAGCAGTACTTC.